The 11 T cell receptor beta chains below all came from one sample that was sequenced in a study of T cell responses to AZD1222 COVID-19 vaccine. The protocol was immunoSEQ multiplex PCR, while the TCRdb copy is restricted to in-frame clones and leaves out a portion. The sample records more than 110,000 clones, almost 90% being singletons. The specimen was peripheral blood, collected on day 0 of AZD1222 vaccination. All receptors derive from an adult in good health.

This chain connects TRBV6-5 to TRBJ2-3; the match to TRBD2 covers 7 bases. V was pared by 6 bases and J by 2 bases, with 8 bases of the junction left unmatched. Looked up from germline, CDR1 is MNHEY and CDR2 is SVGAGI. The CDR3 length is 15 residues. The CDR3 sequence is CASRGQRDHTDTQYF. DNA of the CDR3: TGTGCCAGCAGGGGTCAGCGGGACCACACAGATACGCAGTATTTT.

The gene calls are TRBV5-1 and TRBJ2-1; D call uncertain. CDR1 is SGHRS, CDR2 YFSETQ, per germline. The ends were cut back, 5 bases at V and 10 bases at J, with 13 bases in the middle. The CDR3 has 12 amino acids. This CDR3 is CASSGGWEEQFF. The CDR3, as DNA: TGCGCCAGCAGTGGCGGATGGGAAGAGCAGTTCTTC.

The rearrangement joins TRBV30 to TRBJ1-2; no definite D call. V was clipped by 1 base and J by 0 bases, with 18 bases between them. Germline assignment: CDR1 GTSNPN and CDR2 SVGIG (reference sequence). This CDR3 has 17 amino acids. In nucleotides, the CDR3 is TGTGCCTGGAGTGACCGGATATGGACTGGAGCTAACTATGGCTACACCTTC. It translates to CAWSDRIWTGANYGYTF.

The V gene is TRBV6-4, the J gene TRBJ2-4, with 7 bases matching TRBD2. This CDR3 has 15 amino acids. The germline CDR1 and CDR2 sequences are MRHNA and SNTAGT. J gave up 5 bases and V 4 bases, and 8 bases lay outside the gene matches. The CDR3 spells CASSAQGGPENIQYF. As DNA, the CDR3 is TGTGCCAGCAGTGCCCAGGGAGGGCCCGAAAACATTCAGTACTTC.

The chain links TRBV2 to TRBJ2-7; D could derive from TRBD1 or TRBD2 (5 bases each). The V end lost 7 bases, the J end lost 0 bases, and 10 bases lay between the germline ends. Germline loops: CDR1 SNHLY, CDR2 FYNNEI. CDR3 length equals 13 residues. The CDR3 coding sequence is TGTGCCAGCAAGGACACTAGCTCCTACGAGCAGTACTTC. Encoded protein: CASKDTSSYEQYF.

The rearrangement links TRBV19 to TRBJ1-3; D not resolved. The CDR3 length is 12 residues. The germline CDR1 and CDR2 sequences are LNHDA and SQIVND (reference sequence). Trimming shortened V by 7 bases and J by 8 bases, and 12 bases separated the two germline ends. The CDR3 DNA follows: TGTGCCAGTACCCCCTCCGCTGACACCATATATTTT. Amino acids: CASTPSADTIYF.

V usage is TRBV21-1 and J usage is TRBJ2-4; the table's D gene call, TRBD1, was not cross checked with the DNA. TRBV21-1 corresponds to a pseudogene. This CDR3 comprises 15 residues. The CDR3 loop reads CASRTVNLAKNIQYF. As DNA, the CDR3 is TGTGCCAGCCGGACAGTAAATCTAGCCAAAAACATTCAGTACTTC.

V and J are TRBV5-1 and TRBJ1-3; D gene unclear. This CDR3 comprises 14 residues. Trimming stripped 3 bases from V and 1 base from J, with 8 bases between. CDR1 and CDR2 (germline): SGHRS, YFSETQ. CDR3 bases: TGCGCCAGCAGCTCTATGAGTTCTGGAAACACCATATATTTT. This encodes CASSSMSSGNTIYF.

The CDR3 coding sequence is TGTGCCAGCAGCGTCGATTACATCGCAGATACGCAGTATTTT. It yields the protein CASSVDYIADTQYF. The J gene is TRBJ2-3, the V gene TRBV27; D is undetermined. Germline V gene sequence: CDR1 MNHEY, CDR2 SMNVEV (reference sequence). V was clipped by 6 bases and J by 4 bases, with 14 bases between them. This CDR3 has 14 residues.

The chain is built from TRBV9 and TRBJ2-3; D is unresolved. The germline gives CDR1 SGDLS, CDR2 YYNGEE. The CDR3 is 15 amino acids. With 0 bases removed from V and 0 bases from J, the gap between germline ends came to 8 bases. This chain's CDR3 is CASSVASLSTDTQYF. The CDR3, as DNA: TGTGCCAGCAGCGTAGCGAGTCTCAGCACAGATACGCAGTATTTT.

The chain combines TRBV11-2 with TRBJ1-2, with TRBD1 matching 9 bases. V dropped 4 bases and J dropped 4; count of bases not matched to a gene: 10. This CDR3 is 16 amino acids long. Germline V gives CDR1 SGHAT, CDR2 FQNNGV. The CDR3 bases are TGTGCCAGCAGCTCCATAGACTTGGACAGGGGCTATGGCTACACCTTC. This gives the protein CASSSIDLDRGYGYTF.